The clone carrying this TCR beta chain was observed many times. The antigen is not known. The J segment lost 4 bases and the V segment lost 4 bases, leaving 9 bases of the junction unmatched. This CDR3 is built from 15 residues. The sample is drawn from a study of T cells in Graves' hyperthyroidism and ophthalmopathy. General observations from the study: In the analysis, a 13 V-J model separated ophthalmopathy from stable hyperthyroidism. Blood samples included most of the expanded thyroid clonotypes exceeding 0.001.

Criteria for exclusion of patients were uncontrolled infection, other autoimmune disease, pregnancy or lactation. Orbital computed tomography, thyroid ultrasound, serum thyroxine and TRAb, and clinical symptoms together informed the diagnoses. Amplified TCR beta CDR3 regions came from RNA transcripts. The TCR CDR3 was amplified in a first-round RT-PCR using the HTBI primer set. TCRdb processed the multiplex PCR reads anew with MiXCR; each CDR3 protein has one entry. The sample records 650,000 to 700,000 distinct CDR3 sequences, 17% being singletons. The chain is built from TRBV12-3 or TRBV12-4 and TRBJ1-2, with 7 bases matching TRBD1. This clonotype was obtained from a man in his forties or fifties with Graves' hyperthyroidism. Sequenced sample: blood. The CDR3 loop reads CASSSSGGGAYGYTF. The CDR3 DNA sequence: TGTGCCAGCAGTTCATCTGGAGGGGGCGCCTATGGCTACACCTTC.